What follows is one T cell receptor beta chain and its context. This entry comes from a study of blood T cell repertoires in COVID-19. Study-wide background: The United States, Italy and Spain supplied acute and convalescent COVID-19 samples. Sources were T cells, B-cell-depleted T cells, or PBMCs; the material itself was cDNA or gDNA.

Cohorts were based on clinical histories the participants reported. CDR3 length equals 17 residues. Trimming removed 3 bases from V and 1 base from J; junction bases left unmatched: 11. Looked up from germline, CDR1 is SEHNR and CDR2 is FQNEAQ (reference sequence). Authors' processing steps: Amplification from reference gene primers served as the basis for estimated nucleated cell counts. TCRdb's table, derived via immunoSEQ multiplex PCR, lists solely in-frame clones and lacks some. The D gene and trimming were derived from the DNA, and the V and J assignments and clone size from that table. The sample gives 250,000 to 300,000 clones, roughly 88% of which show up once; under 2.5% is in the top ten.

The receptor comes from a woman aged 50 to 65 who had recovered from COVID-19. The source material was PBMCs or T cells enriched from blood (not recorded which). This sequence joins TRBV7-9 and TRBJ2-5, with TRBD1 matching over 7 bases. The DNA of the CDR3 is TGTGCCAGCAGCTTCGCCGGCATGACAGGGATCCAAGAGACCCAGTACTTC. Translation gives CASSFAGMTGIQETQYF.